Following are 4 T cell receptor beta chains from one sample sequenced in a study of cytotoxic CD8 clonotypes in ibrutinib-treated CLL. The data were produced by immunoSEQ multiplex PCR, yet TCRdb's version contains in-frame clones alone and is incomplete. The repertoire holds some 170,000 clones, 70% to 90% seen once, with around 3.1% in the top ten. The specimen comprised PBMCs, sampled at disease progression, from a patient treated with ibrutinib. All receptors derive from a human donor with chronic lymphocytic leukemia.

The CDR3 bases are TGTGCCAGCAGTGAATCTCCAGGGTGGGACGAGCAGTACTTC. Amino acids: CASSESPGWDEQYF. This chain links TRBV25-1 with TRBJ2-7, with TRBD1 as a possible D gene (5 bases). V was pared by 1 base and J by 5 bases, with 12 bases between. This CDR3 spans 14 amino acids. The germline CDR1 and CDR2 sequences are MGHDK and SYGVNS.

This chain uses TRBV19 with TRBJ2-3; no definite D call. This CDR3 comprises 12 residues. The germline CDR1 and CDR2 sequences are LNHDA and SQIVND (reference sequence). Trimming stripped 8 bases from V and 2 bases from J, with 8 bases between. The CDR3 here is CASGLLTDTQYF. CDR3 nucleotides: TGTGCCAGTGGGCTACTCACAGATACGCAGTATTTT.

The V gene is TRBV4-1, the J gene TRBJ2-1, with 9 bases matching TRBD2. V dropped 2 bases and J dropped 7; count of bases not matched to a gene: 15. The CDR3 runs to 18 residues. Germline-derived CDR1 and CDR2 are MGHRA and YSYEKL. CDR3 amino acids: CASSQTPPGSGSLNEQFF. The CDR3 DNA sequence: TGCGCCAGCAGCCAAACCCCTCCGGGTAGCGGGAGTTTAAATGAGCAGTTCTTC.

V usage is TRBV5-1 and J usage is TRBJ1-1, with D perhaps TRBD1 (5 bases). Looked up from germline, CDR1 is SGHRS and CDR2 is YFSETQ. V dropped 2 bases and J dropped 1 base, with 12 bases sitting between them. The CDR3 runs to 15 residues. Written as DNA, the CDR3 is TGCGCCAGCAGCTTTGTAACCGGGGCGAACACTGAAGCTTTCTTT. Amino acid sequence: CASSFVTGANTEAFF.